Presented here are 2 T cell receptor beta chains from one specimen sequenced in a study of blood T cell repertoires in COVID-19. The repertoire was sequenced with immunoSEQ multiplex PCR; TCRdb's copy has only in-frame clones and lacks some. The repertoire includes roughly 280,000 clones, roughly 90% of them detected once, and 11% sits in the top ten. Sequencing input: peripheral blood. All receptors derive from a woman younger than 45 with COVID-19, enrolled during active disease.

The chain couples TRBV20-1 to TRBJ1-5; no definite D call. Trimming left V 3 bases short and J 6 bases short, with 12 bases between. Germline CDR1 reads DFQATT; CDR2 reads SNEGSKA (reference sequence). The CDR3 loop spans 13 amino acids. For the CDR3, the DNA is TGCAGTGCTAGTTCGGGTATCGCTCAGCCCCAGCATTTT. Amino acid sequence: CSASSGIAQPQHF.

The V call is TRBV9, the J call TRBJ2-7; D is undetermined. Per germline, CDR1 SGDLS and CDR2 YYNGEE. Between the trimmed V and J ends, which lost 0 bases and 5 bases, there was a span of 6 bases. This CDR3 is 12 amino acids long. CDR3 nucleotide sequence: TGTGCCAGCAGCGTAGGGAGTAACGAGCAGTACTTC. Residues: CASSVGSNEQYF.